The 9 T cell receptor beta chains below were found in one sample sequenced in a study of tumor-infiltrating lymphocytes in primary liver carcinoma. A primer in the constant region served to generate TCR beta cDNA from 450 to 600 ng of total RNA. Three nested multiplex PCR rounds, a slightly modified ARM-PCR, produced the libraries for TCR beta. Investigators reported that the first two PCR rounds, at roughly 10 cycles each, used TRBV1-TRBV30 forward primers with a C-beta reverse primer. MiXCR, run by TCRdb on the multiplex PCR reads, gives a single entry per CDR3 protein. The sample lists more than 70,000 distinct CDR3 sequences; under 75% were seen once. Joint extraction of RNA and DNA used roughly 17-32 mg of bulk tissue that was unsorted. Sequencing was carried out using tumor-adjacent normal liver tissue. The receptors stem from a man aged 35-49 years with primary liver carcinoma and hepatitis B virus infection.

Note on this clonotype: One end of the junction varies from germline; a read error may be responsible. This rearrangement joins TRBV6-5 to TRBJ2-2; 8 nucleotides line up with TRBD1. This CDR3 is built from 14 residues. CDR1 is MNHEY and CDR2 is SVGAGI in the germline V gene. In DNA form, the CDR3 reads TGTTCCAGCAACCATGGACAGGGCATCGGGGAGCTGTCTTTT. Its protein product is CSSNHGQGIGELSF.

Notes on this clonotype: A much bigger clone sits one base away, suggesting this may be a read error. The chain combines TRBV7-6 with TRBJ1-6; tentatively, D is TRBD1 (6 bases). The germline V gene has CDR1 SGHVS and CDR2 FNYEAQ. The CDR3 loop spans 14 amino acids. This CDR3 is CACSLFGGNSPLHF. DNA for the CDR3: TGTGCCTGCAGCCTATTTGGGGGCAATTCACCCCTCCACTTT.

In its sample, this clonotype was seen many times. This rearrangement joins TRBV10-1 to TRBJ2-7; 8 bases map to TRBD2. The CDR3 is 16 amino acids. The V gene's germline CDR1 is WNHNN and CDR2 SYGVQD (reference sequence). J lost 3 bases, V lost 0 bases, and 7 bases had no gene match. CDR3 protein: CASSESERETIYEQYF. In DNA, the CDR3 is TGCGCCAGCAGTGAGTCGGAGCGGGAGACTATCTACGAGCAGTACTTC.

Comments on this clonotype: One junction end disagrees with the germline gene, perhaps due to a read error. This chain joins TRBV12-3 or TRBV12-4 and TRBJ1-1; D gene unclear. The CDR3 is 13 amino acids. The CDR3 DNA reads TGTGGCAGCAGTTTAAAGGGCGACACTGAGGTTTTCTTT. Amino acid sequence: CGSSLKGDTEVFF.

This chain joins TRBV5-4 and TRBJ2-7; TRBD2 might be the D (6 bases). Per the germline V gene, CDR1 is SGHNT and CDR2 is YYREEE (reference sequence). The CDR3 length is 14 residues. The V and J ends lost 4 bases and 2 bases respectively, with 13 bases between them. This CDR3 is CASSMRDFPYEQYF. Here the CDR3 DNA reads TGTGCCAGCAGCATGCGGGACTTTCCCTACGAGCAGTACTTC.

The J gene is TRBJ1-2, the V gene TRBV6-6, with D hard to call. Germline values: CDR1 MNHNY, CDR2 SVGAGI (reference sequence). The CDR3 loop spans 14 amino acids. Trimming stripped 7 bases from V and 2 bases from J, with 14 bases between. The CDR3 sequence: CASTTGPRNYGYTF. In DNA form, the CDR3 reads TGTGCCAGCACCACGGGTCCCAGGAACTATGGCTACACCTTC.

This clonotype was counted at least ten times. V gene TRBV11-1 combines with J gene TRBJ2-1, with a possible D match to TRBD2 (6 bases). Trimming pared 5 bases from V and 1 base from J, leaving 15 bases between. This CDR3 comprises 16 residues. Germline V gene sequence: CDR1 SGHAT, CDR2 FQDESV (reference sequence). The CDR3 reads CASSIGGLRSYNEQFF. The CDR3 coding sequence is TGTGCCAGCAGCATCGGGGGACTCCGATCCTACAATGAGCAGTTCTTC.

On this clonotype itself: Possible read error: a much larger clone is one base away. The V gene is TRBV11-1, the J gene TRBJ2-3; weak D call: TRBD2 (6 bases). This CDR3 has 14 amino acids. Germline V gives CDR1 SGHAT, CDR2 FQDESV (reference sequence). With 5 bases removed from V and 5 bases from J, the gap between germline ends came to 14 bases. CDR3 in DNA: TGTGCCAGCAGCAATTGGGGGGAGGAAGATACGCAGTATTTT. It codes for CASSNWGEEDTQYF.

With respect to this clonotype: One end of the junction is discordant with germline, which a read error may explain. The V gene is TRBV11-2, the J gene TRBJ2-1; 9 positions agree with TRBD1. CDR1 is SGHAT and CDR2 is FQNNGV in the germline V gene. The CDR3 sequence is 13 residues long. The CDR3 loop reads CASSPDRGSDLFF. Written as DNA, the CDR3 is TGCGCCAGCAGCCCCGACAGGGGGAGTGATCTGTTCTTC.